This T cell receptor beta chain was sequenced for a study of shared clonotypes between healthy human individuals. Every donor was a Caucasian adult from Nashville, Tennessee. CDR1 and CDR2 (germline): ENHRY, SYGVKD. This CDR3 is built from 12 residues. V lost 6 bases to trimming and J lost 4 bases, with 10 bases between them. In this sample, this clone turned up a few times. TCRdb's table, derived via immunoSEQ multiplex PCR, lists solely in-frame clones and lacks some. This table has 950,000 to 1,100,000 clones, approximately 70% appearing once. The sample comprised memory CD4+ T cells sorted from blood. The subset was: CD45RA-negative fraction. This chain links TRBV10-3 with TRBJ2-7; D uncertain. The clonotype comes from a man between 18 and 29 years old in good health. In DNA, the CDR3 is TGTGCCATCAGGGCCGGGTCTTACGAGCAGTACTTC. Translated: CAIRAGSYEQYF.